The 18 T cell receptor beta chains below were found in one sample sequenced in a study of T cells expressing NK-cell markers. TCRdb reprocessed the 5' RACE reads, with one entry per CDR3 protein and no DNA. The record lists more than 90,000 distinct CDR3 sequences, of which the ten most abundant hold 18%. Material for sequencing was blood T cells: a sorted CD56 or NKG2C T cell subset, CD4+ or CD8+ T cells, or bulk PBMC T cells (not recorded which). All receptors derive from a woman aged 18 to 75 in good health.

This sequence joins TRBV10-3 and TRBJ2-2; TCRdb lists TRBD1, though no DNA is available to test this call. CDR3 length equals 12 residues. Germline loops: CDR1 ENHRY, CDR2 SYGVKD. CDR3 protein: CAISDQGGELFF.

The chain uses TRBV2 and TRBJ2-4. This CDR3 region has 16 residues. Germline V lookup: CDR1 SNHLY, CDR2 FYNNEI. CDR3 loop: CASSEGRMIAKNIQYF.

The chain couples TRBV5-6 to TRBJ2-1. This CDR3 is built from 12 residues. The V gene's germline CDR1 is SGHDT and CDR2 YYEEEE. The CDR3 spells CASSQISHEQFF.

This chain connects TRBV4-3 to TRBJ2-6. Germline CDR1 is LGHNA and CDR2 is YSLEER. CDR3 length equals 15 residues. CDR3 loop: CASSQESSGANVLTF.

The chain carries TRBV20-1 and TRBJ2-3. There are 12 residues in the CDR3. Germline V gene sequence: CDR1 DFQATT, CDR2 SNEGSKA (reference sequence). The CDR3 sequence: CSATTGTDTQYF.

This sequence joins TRBV29-1 and TRBJ2-2; the TCRdb call, TRBD1, lacks DNA for checking. Germline V lookup: CDR1 SQVTM, CDR2 ANQGSEA. The CDR3 sequence is 14 residues long. Here the CDR3 reads CSAEGQGRAGELFF.

The chain combines TRBV25-1 with TRBJ1-1; checking the TCRdb D call of TRBD1 is not possible without DNA. The germline gives CDR1 MGHDK, CDR2 SYGVNS. The CDR3 length is 14 residues. The CDR3 loop reads CASSEPGQNTEAFF.

This chain joins TRBV9 and TRBJ2-1; TCRdb selects TRBD2, and the lack of DNA leaves this call unchecked. Germline loops: CDR1 SGDLS, CDR2 YYNGEE. The CDR3 runs to 18 residues. The CDR3 protein is CASSVEEASGRAWDEQFF.

The chain employs TRBV7-2 and TRBJ1-4; the TRBD1 assignment by TCRdb is unverifiable without DNA. Germline CDR1 SGHTA, CDR2 FQGNSA. CDR3 length: 15 residues. CDR3 protein: CASSAIPGSNEKLFF.

This sequence joins TRBV19 and TRBJ1-1; without DNA, the TCRdb call of TRBD1 cannot be checked. In germline, CDR1 is LNHDA, CDR2 SQIVND (reference sequence). This CDR3 has 14 residues. The chain's CDR3 is CASKWGLGNTEAFF.

The V and J genes are TRBV29-1 and TRBJ2-2. The CDR3 covers 13 residues. Germline values: CDR1 SQVTM, CDR2 ANQGSEA. CDR3 sequence: CSVGLANTGELFF.

The J gene is TRBJ1-1, the V gene TRBV11-1. CDR1 is SGHAT, CDR2 FQDESV, per germline (reference sequence). This CDR3 has 12 amino acids. CDR3: CASSLHNTEAFF.

The chain carries TRBV27 and TRBJ2-2; as DNA is missing, the TRBD2 call by TCRdb cannot be tested. The CDR3 runs 16 residues. In germline, CDR1 is MNHEY, CDR2 SMNVEV (reference sequence). CDR3 region: CASSFRLALNTGELFF.

The chain links TRBV12-3 or TRBV12-4 to TRBJ2-1; TCRdb's D call, TRBD2, is unchecked because there is no DNA. This CDR3 has 16 amino acids. The CDR3 is CASSSLTSGGVNEQFF.

This rearrangement joins TRBV6-2 or TRBV6-3 to TRBJ1-6; TCRdb calls TRBD1, which cannot be checked without DNA. Germline CDR1 reads MNHEY; CDR2 reads SVGEGT. This CDR3 is built from 15 residues. CDR3 amino acids: CASSYGTGPGSPLHF.

The chain has TRBV28 and TRBJ2-7; TCRdb proposes TRBD1, but this gene call is untestable without DNA. Germline V gives CDR1 MDHEN, CDR2 SYDVKM. The CDR3 totals 15 residues. Here the CDR3 reads CASRPPDRGLYEQYF.

This chain links TRBV12-3 or TRBV12-4 with TRBJ2-7. CDR3 length: 14 amino acids. CDR3 residues: CASSYFGQTYEQYF.

The chain joins TRBV7-6 to TRBJ2-3; the TRBD1 assignment by TCRdb is unverifiable without DNA. Germline V gene lookup returns CDR1 SGHVS and CDR2 FNYEAQ. CDR3 length: 15 amino acids. CDR3 in amino acids: CASSPPSTGTDTQYF.